The source of this TCR beta chain is a study of early T cells in non-severe SARS-CoV-2 infection. Overall study context: Sequencing input comprised bulk RNA from unsorted whole blood; chain pairing was not available. Findings of the study overall: Using VDJdb, the matching emphasized anti-spike CD8 responses while missing private and CD4 specificities.

Molecules of cDNA were individually given unique molecular identifiers that were attached to them. Using its own MiXCR run on the 5' RACE reads, TCRdb lists one record per CDR3 protein. Here the sample spans fewer than 80,000 distinct CDR3 sequences, around 12% being singletons. As for this clonotype: What it binds is unknown.

V dropped 1 base and J dropped 3; count of bases not matched to a gene: 3. The CDR3 spans 14 residues. The V gene's germline CDR1 is LGHDT and CDR2 YNNKEL (reference sequence). The rearrangement links TRBV3-1 to TRBJ2-7; 7 nucleotides line up with TRBD2. Here the sequenced sample was whole blood, taken at baseline. This TCR derives from an adult who was a healthcare worker with PCR-confirmed SARS-CoV-2 infection or an uninfected control (not recorded which). The donor label of this sample is uncertain. CDR3 nucleotides: TGTGCCAGCAGCCAAGGGGGGGGAGTCTACGAGCAGTACGTC. Translated: CASSQGGGVYEQYV.